There are many counts of the clone carrying this T cell receptor beta chain. The sample is drawn from a study of human T cells and chemical hapten exposure. TCRdb processed the RACE reads anew with MiXCR; each CDR3 protein has one entry. Of around 330,000 distinct CDR3 sequences listed, roughly 6% are singletons. V dropped 1 base and J dropped 8 bases, with 9 bases sitting between them. This CDR3 spans 13 amino acids. Per the germline V gene, CDR1 is SGHTA and CDR2 is FQGNSA. Time point meaning: pre-sensitization, week 0. Treatment indicated: therapeutic diphenylcyclopropenone sensitization with weekly scalp DPC.

V usage is TRBV7-2 and J usage is TRBJ2-1; D is unclear. The clonotype was recovered from a woman aged 18-35 years with alopecia areata. Some clones in this sample may be carry-over from other donors' samples. The sample consisted of whole blood, taken in connection with sensitization to the hapten diphenylcyclopropenone (DPC). The CDR3 spells CASSLVGEYEQFF. In nucleotides, the CDR3 is TGTGCCAGCAGCTTAGTCGGCGAATATGAGCAGTTCTTC.